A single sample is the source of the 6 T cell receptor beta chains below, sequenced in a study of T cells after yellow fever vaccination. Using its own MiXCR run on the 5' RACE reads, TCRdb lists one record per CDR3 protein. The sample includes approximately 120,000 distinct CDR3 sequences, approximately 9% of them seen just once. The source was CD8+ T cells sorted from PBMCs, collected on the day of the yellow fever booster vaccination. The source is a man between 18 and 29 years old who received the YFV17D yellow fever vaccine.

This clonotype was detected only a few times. The DNA of the CDR3 is TGTGCTAGTGGTTTAGCGGGGGGAGTCAGTATGGAGGTGACCCAGTACTTC. Amino acids: CASGLAGGVSMEVTQYF. The J gene is TRBJ2-5, the V gene TRBV12-5; 9 bases match TRBD2. The CDR3 contains 17 residues. The V and J ends lost 3 bases and 7 bases, in that order; junction bases with no gene match: 15. Germline V gene lookup returns CDR1 LGHNT and CDR2 FRNRAP.

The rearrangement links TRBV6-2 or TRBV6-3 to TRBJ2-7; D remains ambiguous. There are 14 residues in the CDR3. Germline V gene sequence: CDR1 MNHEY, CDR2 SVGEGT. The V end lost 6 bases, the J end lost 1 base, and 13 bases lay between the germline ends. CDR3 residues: CASSHPRASYEQYV. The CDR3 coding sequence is TGTGCCAGCAGCCACCCCAGAGCTTCCTACGAGCAGTACGTC.

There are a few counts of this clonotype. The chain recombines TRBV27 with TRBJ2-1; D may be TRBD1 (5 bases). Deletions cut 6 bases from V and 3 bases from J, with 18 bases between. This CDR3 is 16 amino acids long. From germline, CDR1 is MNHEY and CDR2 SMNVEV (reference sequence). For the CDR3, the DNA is TGTGCCAGCAGCTCGCTGGGCTGGACACACTACAATGAGCAGTTCTTC. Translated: CASSSLGWTHYNEQFF.

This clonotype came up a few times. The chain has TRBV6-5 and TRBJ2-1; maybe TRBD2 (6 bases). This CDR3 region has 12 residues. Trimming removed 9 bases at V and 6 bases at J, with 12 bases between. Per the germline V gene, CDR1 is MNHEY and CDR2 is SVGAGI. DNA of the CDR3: TGTGCCAGTCACGGGAGCGGCAATGAGCAGTTCTTC. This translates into CASHGSGNEQFF.

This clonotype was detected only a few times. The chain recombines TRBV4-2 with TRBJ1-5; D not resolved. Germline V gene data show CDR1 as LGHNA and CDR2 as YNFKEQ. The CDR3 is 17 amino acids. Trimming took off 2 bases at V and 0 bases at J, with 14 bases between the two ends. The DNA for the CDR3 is TGTGCCAGCAGCCAATTGGGGAGAATGGATAGCAATCAGCCCCAGCATTTT. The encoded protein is CASSQLGRMDSNQPQHF.

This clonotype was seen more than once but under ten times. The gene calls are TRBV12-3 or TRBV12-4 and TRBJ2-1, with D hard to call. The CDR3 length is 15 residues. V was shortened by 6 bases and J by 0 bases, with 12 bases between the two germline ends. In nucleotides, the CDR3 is TGTGCCAGCAGCCCGGACGGAAGCTCCTACAATGAGCAGTTCTTC. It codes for CASSPDGSSYNEQFF.